One and the same sample provided the 8 T cell receptor beta chains below, sequenced in a study of blood T cells in healthy people across ages. Sample-barcoded 5' priming and a J-beta primer mix drove a second PCR of 7 to 11 cycles. TCRdb reanalysed the 5' RACE reads using MiXCR and keeps one entry per CDR3 protein. Of about 930,000 distinct CDR3 sequences listed, about 29% are singletons. A further study also used this sample, focusing on T cells of mothers and their children.

Sequencing input: blood. All receptors derive from a woman aged 40 to 50 in good health.

This clonotype was seen only a few times. This chain connects TRBV20-1 to TRBJ1-1, with D possibly being TRBD1 (5 bases). V lost 3 bases and J lost 3, with 11 bases in between. Germline CDR1 and CDR2: DFQATT and SNEGSKA (reference sequence). This CDR3 is built from 13 residues. DNA of the CDR3: TGCAGTGCTAGCGGCGGGGGGTACACTGAAGCTTTCTTT. Translated: CSASGGGYTEAFF.

This clonotype has only a few counts. The rearrangement joins TRBV29-1 to TRBJ2-3; 9 bases line up with TRBD2. This CDR3 spans 13 amino acids. V was clipped by 8 bases and J by 1 base; unmatched bases: 4. Germline values: CDR1 SQVTM, CDR2 ANQGSEA. The CDR3 loop reads CSFSGGRTDTQYF. The CDR3 DNA reads as TGCAGCTTTAGCGGGGGACGCACAGATACGCAGTATTTT.

This clonotype was picked up many times. The chain couples TRBV20-1 to TRBJ1-4; no clear D gene. CDR1 DFQATT and CDR2 SNEGSKA come from the germline V gene (reference sequence). V lost 1 base and J 3 bases, leaving 0 bases between the germline ends. CDR3 length equals 11 residues. The CDR3 DNA reads TGCAGTGCTAGAGCTAATGAAAAACTGTTTTTT. Residues: CSARANEKLFF.

In the case of this clonotype: A far larger clone is one nucleotide away, so this likely arose from a read error. This chain uses TRBV28 with TRBJ1-1; no definite D call. From germline, CDR1 is MDHEN and CDR2 SYDVKM. The CDR3 spans 12 residues. The CDR3 loop is CVSSLKNTEAFF. The CDR3 nucleotides read TGTGTCAGCAGTTTAAAGAACACTGAAGCTTTCTTT.

The chain has TRBV19 and TRBJ1-6, with TRBD1 as a possible D gene (5 bases). Per the germline V gene, CDR1 is LNHDA and CDR2 is SQIVND (reference sequence). V was trimmed by 5 bases and J by 6 bases, leaving 14 bases between them. CDR3 length: 15 residues. CDR3 protein: CASSPVVTVNSPLHF. CDR3 bases: TGTGCCAGTAGTCCTGTGGTGACAGTTAATTCACCCCTCCACTTT.

This rearrangement joins TRBV4-3 to TRBJ2-7, with 7 bases that match TRBD2. Germline V lookup: CDR1 LGHNA, CDR2 YSLEER. The CDR3 sequence is 19 residues long. V lost 0 bases, J lost 2 bases, and 16 bases stayed unmatched. This chain's CDR3 is CASSQEVLRGSGPAYEQYF. CDR3 DNA sequence: TGCGCCAGCAGCCAAGAGGTCCTACGGGGTAGCGGGCCCGCCTACGAGCAGTACTTC.

The table lists this clonotype with many counts. This chain uses TRBV7-2 with TRBJ2-5, with TRBD1 identical over 12 bases. Per the germline V gene, CDR1 is SGHTA and CDR2 is FQGNSA. The length of the CDR3 is 15 residues. V shed 6 bases, J shed 4 bases, and the junction held 6 bases outside the gene matches. The CDR3 protein is CASSRDRGQRETQYF. The DNA of the CDR3 is TGTGCCAGCAGTAGGGACAGGGGGCAGAGAGAGACCCAGTACTTC.

This clonotype was found many times. The chain combines TRBV24-1 with TRBJ2-1, with D unclear. Trimming stripped 3 bases from V and 11 bases from J, with 13 bases between. There are 13 residues in the CDR3. In germline, CDR1 is KGHDR, CDR2 SFDVKD. DNA for the CDR3: TGTGCCACCAGTGATACGACATTCTCACAGCAGTTCTTC. Its protein is CATSDTTFSQQFF.